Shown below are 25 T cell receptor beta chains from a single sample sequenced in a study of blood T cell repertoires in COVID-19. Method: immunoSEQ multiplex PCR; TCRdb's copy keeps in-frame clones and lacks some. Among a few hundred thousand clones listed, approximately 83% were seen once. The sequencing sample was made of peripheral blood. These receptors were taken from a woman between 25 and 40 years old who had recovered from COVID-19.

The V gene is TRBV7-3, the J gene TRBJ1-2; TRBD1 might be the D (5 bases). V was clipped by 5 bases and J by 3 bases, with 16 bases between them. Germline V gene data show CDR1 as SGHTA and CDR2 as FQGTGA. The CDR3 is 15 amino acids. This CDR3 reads CASSPHGGGHYGYTF. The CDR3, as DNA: TGTGCCAGCAGCCCCCATGGGGGGGGACACTATGGCTACACCTTC.

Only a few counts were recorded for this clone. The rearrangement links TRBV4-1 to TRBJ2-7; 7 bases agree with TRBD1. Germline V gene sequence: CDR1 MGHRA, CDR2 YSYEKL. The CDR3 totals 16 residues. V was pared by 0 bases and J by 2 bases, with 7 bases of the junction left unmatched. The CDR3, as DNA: TGCGCCAGCAGCCAAGAAGGCGGGCAGGGGGCCTACGAGCAGTACTTC. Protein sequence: CASSQEGGQGAYEQYF.

CDR3 in amino acids: CASSSGTSGINEQFF. CDR3 coding DNA: TGTGCCAGCAGCTCCGGGACTAGCGGGATCAATGAGCAGTTCTTC. The chain uses TRBV7-2 and TRBJ2-1, with 13 bases matching TRBD2. The CDR3 runs to 15 residues. With 4 bases clipped from V and 6 bases from J, the junction kept 3 bases outside the gene matches. Per the germline V gene, CDR1 is SGHTA and CDR2 is FQGNSA.

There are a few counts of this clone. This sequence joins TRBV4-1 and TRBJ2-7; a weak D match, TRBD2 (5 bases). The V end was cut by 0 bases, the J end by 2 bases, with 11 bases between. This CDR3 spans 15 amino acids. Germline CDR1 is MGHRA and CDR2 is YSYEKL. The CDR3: CASSQDLWGAYEQYF. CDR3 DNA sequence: TGCGCCAGCAGCCAAGATCTGTGGGGAGCCTACGAGCAGTACTTC.

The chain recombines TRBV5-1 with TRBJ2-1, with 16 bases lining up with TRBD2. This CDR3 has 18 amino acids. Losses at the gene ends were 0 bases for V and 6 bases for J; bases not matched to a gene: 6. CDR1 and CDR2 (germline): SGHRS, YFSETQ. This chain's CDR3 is CASSLAGLAGGPTNEQFF. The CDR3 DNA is TGCGCCAGCAGCTTGGCGGGACTAGCGGGGGGGCCCACCAATGAGCAGTTCTTC.

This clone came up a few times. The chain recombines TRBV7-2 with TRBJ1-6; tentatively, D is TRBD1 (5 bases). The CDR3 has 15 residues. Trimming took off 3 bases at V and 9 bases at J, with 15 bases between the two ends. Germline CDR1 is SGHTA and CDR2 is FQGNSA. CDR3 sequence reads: CASSFSHGQGSPLHF. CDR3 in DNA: TGTGCCAGCAGCTTTTCCCACGGACAAGGTTCACCCCTCCACTTT.

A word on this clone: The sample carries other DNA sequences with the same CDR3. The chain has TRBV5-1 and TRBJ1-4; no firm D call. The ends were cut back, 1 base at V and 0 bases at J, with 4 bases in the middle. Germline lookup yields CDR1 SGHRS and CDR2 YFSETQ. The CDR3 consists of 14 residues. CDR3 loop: CASSLTATNEKLFF. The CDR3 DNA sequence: TGCGCCAGCAGCTTGACAGCAACTAATGAAAAACTGTTTTTT.

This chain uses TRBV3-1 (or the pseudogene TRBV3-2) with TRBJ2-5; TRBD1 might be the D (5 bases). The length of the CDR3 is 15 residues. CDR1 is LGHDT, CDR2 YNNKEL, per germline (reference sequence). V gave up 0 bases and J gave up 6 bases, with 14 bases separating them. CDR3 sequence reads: CASSQDFVQGKTQYF. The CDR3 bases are TGTGCCAGCAGCCAAGATTTCGTCCAGGGAAAGACCCAGTACTTC.

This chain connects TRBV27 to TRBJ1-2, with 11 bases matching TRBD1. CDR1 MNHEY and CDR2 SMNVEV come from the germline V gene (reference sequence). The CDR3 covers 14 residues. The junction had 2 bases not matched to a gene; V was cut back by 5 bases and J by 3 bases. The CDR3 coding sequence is TGTGCCAGCAGTAGGACAGGGGGCCACTATGGCTACACCTTC. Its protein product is CASSRTGGHYGYTF.

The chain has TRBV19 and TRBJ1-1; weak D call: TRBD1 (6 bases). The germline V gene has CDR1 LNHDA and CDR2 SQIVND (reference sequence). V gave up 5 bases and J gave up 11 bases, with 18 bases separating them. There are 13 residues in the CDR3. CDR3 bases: TGTGCCAGTAGTCTTGGACAGCCCTCAGTGGCTTTCTTT. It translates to CASSLGQPSVAFF.

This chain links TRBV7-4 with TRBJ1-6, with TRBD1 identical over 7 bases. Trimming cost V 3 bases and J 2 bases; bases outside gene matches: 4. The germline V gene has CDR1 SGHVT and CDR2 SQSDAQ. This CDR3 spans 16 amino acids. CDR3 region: CASSFNRGPYNSPLHF. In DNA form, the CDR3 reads TGTGCCAGCAGCTTTAACAGGGGTCCCTATAATTCACCCCTCCACTTT.

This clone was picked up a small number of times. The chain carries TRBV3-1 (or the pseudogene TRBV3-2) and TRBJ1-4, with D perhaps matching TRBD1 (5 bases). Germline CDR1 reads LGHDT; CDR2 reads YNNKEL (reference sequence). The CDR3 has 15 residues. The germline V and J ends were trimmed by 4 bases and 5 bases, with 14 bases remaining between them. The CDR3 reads CASSPPAQANEKLFF. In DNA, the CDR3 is TGTGCCAGCAGCCCCCCGGCACAGGCAAATGAAAAACTGTTTTTT.

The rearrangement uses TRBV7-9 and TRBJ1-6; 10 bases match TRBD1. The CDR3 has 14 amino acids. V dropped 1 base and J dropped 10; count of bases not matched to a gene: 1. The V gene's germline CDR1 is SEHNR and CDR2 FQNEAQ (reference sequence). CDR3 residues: CASSLGGQGSPLHF. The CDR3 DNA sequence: TGTGCCAGCAGCTTAGGGGGACAGGGGTCACCCCTCCACTTT.

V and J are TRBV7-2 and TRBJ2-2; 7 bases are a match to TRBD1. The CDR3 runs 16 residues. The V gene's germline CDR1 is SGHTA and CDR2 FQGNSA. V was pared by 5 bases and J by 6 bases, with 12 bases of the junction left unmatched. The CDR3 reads CASSEGRQGRSGELFF. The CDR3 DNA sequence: TGTGCCAGCAGCGAAGGAAGACAGGGAAGGTCCGGGGAGCTGTTTTTT.

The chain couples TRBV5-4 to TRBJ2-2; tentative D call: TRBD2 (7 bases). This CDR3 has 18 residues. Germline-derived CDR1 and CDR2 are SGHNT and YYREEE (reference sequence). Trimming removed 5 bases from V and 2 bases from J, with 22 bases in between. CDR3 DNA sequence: TGTGCCAGCAGGAATCCCGTGGGCGCGGGGGCCAACACCGGGGAGCTGTTTTTT. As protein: CASRNPVGAGANTGELFF.

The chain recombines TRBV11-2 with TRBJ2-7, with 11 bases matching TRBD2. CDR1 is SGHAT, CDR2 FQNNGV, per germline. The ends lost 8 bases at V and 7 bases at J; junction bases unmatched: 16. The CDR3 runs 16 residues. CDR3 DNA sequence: TGTGCCAGCCGACCTCGCGGACTAGCGGGCTTAGGGGAGCAGTACTTC. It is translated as CASRPRGLAGLGEQYF.

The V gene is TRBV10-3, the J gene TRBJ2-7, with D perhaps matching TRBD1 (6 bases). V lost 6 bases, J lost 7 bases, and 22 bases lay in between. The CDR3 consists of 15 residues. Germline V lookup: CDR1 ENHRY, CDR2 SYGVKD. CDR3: CAISLSYTGLEEQYF. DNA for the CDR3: TGTGCCATCAGCCTGTCTTATACAGGGCTTGAGGAGCAGTACTTC.

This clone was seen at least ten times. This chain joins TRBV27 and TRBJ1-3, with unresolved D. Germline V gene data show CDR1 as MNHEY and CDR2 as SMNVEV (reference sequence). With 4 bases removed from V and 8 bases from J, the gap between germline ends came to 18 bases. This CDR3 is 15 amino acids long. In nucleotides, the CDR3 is TGTGCCAGCAGTTCGCCCCCTTTGGTAGTGCACACCATATATTTT. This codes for CASSSPPLVVHTIYF.

CDR3 sequence: CASSQVTGYGYTF. The CDR3 region has the DNA TGCGCCAGCAGCCAAGTTACAGGGTATGGCTACACCTTC. The chain is built from TRBV4-1 and TRBJ1-2; possibly TRBD1 for D (6 bases). This CDR3 region has 13 residues. Per germline, CDR1 MGHRA and CDR2 YSYEKL. The ends were cut back, 1 base at V and 5 bases at J, with 8 bases in the middle.

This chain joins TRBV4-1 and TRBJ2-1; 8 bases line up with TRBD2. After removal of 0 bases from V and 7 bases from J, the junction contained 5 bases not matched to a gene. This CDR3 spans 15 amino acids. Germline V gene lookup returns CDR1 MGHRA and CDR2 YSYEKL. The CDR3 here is CASSQDPGGGNEQFF. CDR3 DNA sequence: TGCGCCAGCAGCCAAGATCCCGGGGGGGGTAATGAGCAGTTCTTC.

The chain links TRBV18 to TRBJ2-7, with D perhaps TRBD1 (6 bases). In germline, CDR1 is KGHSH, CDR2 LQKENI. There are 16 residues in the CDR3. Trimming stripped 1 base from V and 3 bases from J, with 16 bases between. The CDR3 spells CASSPRGIGGSYEQYF. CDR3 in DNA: TGTGCCAGCTCACCACGGGGGATAGGGGGAAGCTACGAGCAGTACTTC.

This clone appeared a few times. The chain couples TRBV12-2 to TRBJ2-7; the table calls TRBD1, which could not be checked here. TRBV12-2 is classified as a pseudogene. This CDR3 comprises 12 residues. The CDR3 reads CASRSQVNEQYF. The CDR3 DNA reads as TGTGCAAGTCGCTCTCAGGTTAACGAGCAGTACTTC.

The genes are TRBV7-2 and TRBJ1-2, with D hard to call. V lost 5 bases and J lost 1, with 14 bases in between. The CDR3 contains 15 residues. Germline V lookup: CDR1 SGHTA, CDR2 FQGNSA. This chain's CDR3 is CASSPSGSINYGYTF. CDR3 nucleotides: TGTGCCAGCAGCCCTAGCGGAAGCATTAACTATGGCTACACCTTC.

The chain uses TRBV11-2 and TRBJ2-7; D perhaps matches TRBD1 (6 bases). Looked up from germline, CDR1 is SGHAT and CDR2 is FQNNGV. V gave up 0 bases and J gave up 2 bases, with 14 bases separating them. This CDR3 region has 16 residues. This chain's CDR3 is CASSLDWQGSAYEQYF. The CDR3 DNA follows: TGTGCCAGCAGCTTAGATTGGCAGGGGTCAGCCTACGAGCAGTACTTC. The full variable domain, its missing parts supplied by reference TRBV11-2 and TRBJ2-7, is EAGVAQSPRYKIIEKRQSVAFWCNPISGHATLYWYQQILGQGPKLLIQFQNNGVVDDSQLPKDRFSAERLKGVDSTLKIQPAKLEDSAVYLCASSLDWQGSAYEQYFGPGTRLTVT.

The CDR3 nucleotides are TGTGCCAGCAGTGATAGCGGGAGTCCCTACAATGAGCAGTTCTTC. Residues: CASSDSGSPYNEQFF. V is TRBV6-1 and J is TRBJ2-1; 9 bases line up with TRBD2. Germline-derived CDR1 and CDR2 are MNHNS and SASEGT. CDR3 length equals 15 residues. Losses at the gene ends were 3 bases for V and 2 bases for J; bases not matched to a gene: 2.